Listed below are T cell receptor beta chains from one sample, sequenced in a study of cytomegalovirus exposure and HLA in healthy donors. The protocol was immunoSEQ multiplex PCR, while the TCRdb copy is restricted to in-frame clones and leaves out a portion. The table includes about 130,000 clones, approximately 83% detected once. The sequencing sample was made of PBMCs. These receptors were collected from a girl aged 2 to 9 in good health and CMV-seronegative. The CDR3 runs from the conserved cysteine through the conserved F or W. Each record gives: CDR3 DNA, CDR3 protein, J gene, V gene, clone size, D gene. A D gene is named only where the DNA matches it firmly. Size values are once, few and many counts, or a class for expanded clones, and some rows have none.

CDR3 DNA: TGTGCCAGCAGCGCTAGCGGGAGGGGGAATGAGCAGTTCTTC
CDR3 protein: CASSASGRGNEQFF
J gene: TRBJ2-1
V gene: TRBV6-1
clone size: .
D gene: TRBD2

CDR3 DNA: TGCGCCAGCAGCTTGGGACTAGCGGGATTCTACGAGCAGTACTTC
CDR3 protein: CASSLGLAGFYEQYF
J gene: TRBJ2-7
V gene: TRBV5-1
clone size: few
D gene: TRBD2

CDR3 DNA: TGTGCCAGCAGCGTAAGCCGGGACAGGGGGAATGAGCAGTTCTTC
CDR3 protein: CASSVSRDRGNEQFF
J gene: TRBJ2-1
V gene: TRBV9
clone size: .
D gene: TRBD1

CDR3 DNA: TGTGCCAGCAGCCTTCAGCGGGGTCGAAACACCATATATTTT
CDR3 protein: CASSLQRGRNTIYF
J gene: TRBJ1-3
V gene: TRBV28
clone size: .
D gene: .

CDR3 DNA: TGTGCCAGCAGCCAGATGAGGATTAGCGGGGGCTACGAGCAGTACTTC
CDR3 protein: CASSQMRISGGYEQYF
J gene: TRBJ2-7
V gene: TRBV14
clone size: .
D gene: TRBD2

CDR3 DNA: TGTGCCAGCAGCACCCGACAGGACACTAACTATGGCTACACCTTC
CDR3 protein: CASSTRQDTNYGYTF
J gene: TRBJ1-2
V gene: TRBV6-5
clone size: .
D gene: .

CDR3 DNA: TGTGCCAGCTACCCAGGCGGGAGGGCCCTAAATGAGCAGTTCTTC
CDR3 protein: CASYPGGRALNEQFF
J gene: TRBJ2-1
V gene: TRBV27
clone size: .
D gene: TRBD2

CDR3 DNA: TGTGCCAGCAGTTCCTACCGACTAGCGGGGGGGGTCACAGATACGCAGTATTTT
CDR3 protein: CASSSYRLAGGVTDTQYF
J gene: TRBJ2-3
V gene: TRBV28
clone size: .
D gene: TRBD2

CDR3 DNA: TGTGCCACCAGCAGAGAAGTTGGGACTAGCGGGGGGCCCAAGCTGTTTTTT
CDR3 protein: CATSREVGTSGGPKLFF
J gene: TRBJ2-2
V gene: TRBV15
clone size: many
D gene: TRBD2

CDR3 DNA: TGTGCCACCAGCGGAGCGGGGGGGTTGTACAATGAGCAGTTCTTC
CDR3 protein: CATSGAGGLYNEQFF
J gene: TRBJ2-1
V gene: TRBV15
clone size: once
D gene: TRBD2

CDR3 DNA: TGTGCCAGCAGAAAAATGACTAGCGGGGGGACAGATACGCAGTATTTT
CDR3 protein: CASRKMTSGGTDTQYF
J gene: TRBJ2-3
V gene: TRBV27
clone size: .
D gene: TRBD2

CDR3 DNA: TGTGCCAGCAGCCCCATCGGGGGAACCGGGGAGCTGTTTTTT
CDR3 protein: CASSPIGGTGELFF
J gene: TRBJ2-2
V gene: TRBV7-3
clone size: .
D gene: .

CDR3 DNA: TGTGCCAGCAGCTTGAGAATCGGACAGCCAACCTACGAGCAGTACTTC
CDR3 protein: CASSLRIGQPTYEQYF
J gene: TRBJ2-7
V gene: TRBV28
clone size: .
D gene: .

CDR3 DNA: TGTGCCAGCTCAGCGACAGGTTTTAACTATGGCTACACCTTC
CDR3 protein: CASSATGFNYGYTF
J gene: TRBJ1-2
V gene: TRBV18
clone size: once
D gene: .

CDR3 DNA: TGTGCCAGCAGTTCCCGGGGTGCATACTATGGCTACACCTTC
CDR3 protein: CASSSRGAYYGYTF
J gene: TRBJ1-2
V gene: TRBV27
clone size: .
D gene: .

CDR3 DNA: TGTGCCAGCTCACCGGGACAGAACTCTGAAGCTTTCTTT
CDR3 protein: CASSPGQNSEAFF
J gene: TRBJ1-1
V gene: TRBV18
clone size: .
D gene: TRBD1

CDR3 DNA: TGTGCCTGGAGTGTCCCAGGGGTTTACAATGAGCAGTTCTTC
CDR3 protein: CAWSVPGVYNEQFF
J gene: TRBJ2-1
V gene: TRBV30
clone size: .
D gene: .

CDR3 DNA: TGTGCCAGCAGCTATCCCCCAGCGGGTTTATACAATGAGCAGTTCTTC
CDR3 protein: CASSYPPAGLYNEQFF
J gene: TRBJ2-1
V gene: TRBV7-8
clone size: .
D gene: .

CDR3 DNA: TGCAGCGTTGGCCGCTGGCAGGCATTGAACACTGAAGCTTTCTTT
CDR3 protein: CSVGRWQALNTEAFF
J gene: TRBJ1-1
V gene: TRBV29-1
clone size: .
D gene: .

CDR3 DNA: TGCGCCAGCAGTTACCCGGGAGAAGAAAAACTGTTTTTT
CDR3 protein: CASSYPGEEKLFF
J gene: TRBJ1-4
V gene: TRBV5-1
clone size: .
D gene: .

CDR3 DNA: TGTGCCTCCCGTACCGCCAGCTACGAGCAGTACTTC
CDR3 protein: CASRTASYEQYF
J gene: TRBJ2-7
V gene: TRBV6-5
clone size: .
D gene: .

CDR3 DNA: TGTGCCAGCAGTGAAAGCGGGGACGAGCAGTACTTC
CDR3 protein: CASSESGDEQYF
J gene: TRBJ2-7
V gene: TRBV2
clone size: .
D gene: TRBD2

CDR3 DNA: TGTGCCAGCAGCCAAGAAAGGTCTCCACGGGAACTGTTTTTT
CDR3 protein: CASSQERSPRELFF
J gene: TRBJ1-4
V gene: TRBV4-2
clone size: .
D gene: .

CDR3 DNA: TGTGCCAGCATCCTAAGGCAGGGGGTCCAGGGCTACACCTTC
CDR3 protein: CASILRQGVQGYTF
J gene: TRBJ1-2
V gene: TRBV21-1
clone size: .
D gene: .

CDR3 DNA: TGTGCCAGCAGCCAAATTGGGACAGCTCTCCCACATGAAAAACTGTTTTTT
CDR3 protein: CASSQIGTALPHEKLFF
J gene: TRBJ1-4
V gene: TRBV4-2
clone size: few
D gene: TRBD1

CDR3 DNA: TGTGCCTGGAGGACTCAAGAGACCCAGTACTTC
CDR3 protein: CAWRTQETQYF
J gene: TRBJ2-5
V gene: TRBV30
clone size: .
D gene: .

CDR3 DNA: TGTGCCAGCAGTCCTCCCTCGTCTAGCGGGTCTACCCACGAGCAGTACTTC
CDR3 protein: CASSPPSSSGSTHEQYF
J gene: TRBJ2-7
V gene: TRBV2
clone size: .
D gene: TRBD2

CDR3 DNA: TGTGCCAGCAGCTTGTCGGGACAGGGTGGTTACGAGCAGTACTTC
CDR3 protein: CASSLSGQGGYEQYF
J gene: TRBJ2-7
V gene: TRBV5-5
clone size: .
D gene: TRBD1

CDR3 DNA: TGTGCCAGTACGGTAGGGCAGGGGTTCTATGGCTACACCTTC
CDR3 protein: CASTVGQGFYGYTF
J gene: TRBJ1-2
V gene: TRBV19
clone size: .
D gene: .

CDR3 DNA: TGCGCCAGCAGCCAATTCCGGGACAAATCCTACGAGCAGTACTTC
CDR3 protein: CASSQFRDKSYEQYF
J gene: TRBJ2-7
V gene: TRBV4-1
clone size: .
D gene: .

CDR3 DNA: TGTGCCAGCAGCCGTGGACAGCCCTATGGCTACACCTTC
CDR3 protein: CASSRGQPYGYTF
J gene: TRBJ1-2
V gene: TRBV13
clone size: .
D gene: .

CDR3 DNA: TGTGCCAGCAGTCTTATAGACGGGGGGTATGAGCAGTTCTTC
CDR3 protein: CASSLIDGGYEQFF
J gene: TRBJ2-1
V gene: TRBV27
clone size: once
D gene: TRBD2

CDR3 DNA: TGTGCCTGGAGCCTCGCGAGAGATACGCAGTATTTT
CDR3 protein: CAWSLARDTQYF
J gene: TRBJ2-3
V gene: TRBV30
clone size: .
D gene: .

CDR3 DNA: TGTGCCAGTAGCTACCAGGCTTTAGAGACCCAGTACTTC
CDR3 protein: CASSYQALETQYF
J gene: TRBJ2-5
V gene: TRBV19
clone size: .
D gene: .

CDR3 DNA: TGTGCCAGCAGCTTGGACGGGAGAGGAGAAAAACTGTTTTTT
CDR3 protein: CASSLDGRGEKLFF
J gene: TRBJ1-4
V gene: TRBV5-4
clone size: .
D gene: .

CDR3 DNA: TGTGCCAGCAGTTCCGGGACTAGCGGGAGCACAGATACGCAGTATTTT
CDR3 protein: CASSSGTSGSTDTQYF
J gene: TRBJ2-3
V gene: TRBV27
clone size: once
D gene: TRBD2

CDR3 DNA: TGTGCCAGCAGCGTAGGAACTACAGGATTCCAAGAGACCCAGTACTTC
CDR3 protein: CASSVGTTGFQETQYF
J gene: TRBJ2-5
V gene: TRBV9
clone size: .
D gene: .

CDR3 DNA: TGCGCCAGCAGCTTGGGACGTATAGGACAGGGGGCGGCGGAGACCCAGTACTTC
CDR3 protein: CASSLGRIGQGAAETQYF
J gene: TRBJ2-5
V gene: TRBV5-1
clone size: .
D gene: TRBD1

CDR3 DNA: TGTGCCAGCAGCTTAGCCGGGGGGGCCAGTGAGCAGTACTTC
CDR3 protein: CASSLAGGASEQYF
J gene: TRBJ2-7
V gene: TRBV7-6
clone size: .
D gene: TRBD2

CDR3 DNA: TGCAGCCATAGCGTTAGCACAGATACGCAGTATTTT
CDR3 protein: CSHSVSTDTQYF
J gene: TRBJ2-3
V gene: TRBV29-1
clone size: .
D gene: .

CDR3 DNA: TGTGCCAGCAGCCTAACCGGGACAGGGGAGGGCTACACCTTC
CDR3 protein: CASSLTGTGEGYTF
J gene: TRBJ1-2
V gene: TRBV13
clone size: .
D gene: TRBD1

CDR3 DNA: TGTGCCAGCAGTGAACCCCTAGCGGGGGGCCAAGAAAAGGAGCAGTTCTTC
CDR3 protein: CASSEPLAGGQEKEQFF
J gene: TRBJ2-1
V gene: TRBV25-1
clone size: few
D gene: TRBD2

CDR3 DNA: TGCGCCAGCAGCCCGACAGGACACTCTGGGGCCAACGTCCTGACTTTC
CDR3 protein: CASSPTGHSGANVLTF
J gene: TRBJ2-6
V gene: TRBV5-1
clone size: .
D gene: .

CDR3 DNA: TGTGCCAGTAGTCCCGGGACTAGCGGCGATGAGCAGTTCTTC
CDR3 protein: CASSPGTSGDEQFF
J gene: TRBJ2-1
V gene: TRBV19
clone size: once
D gene: TRBD2

CDR3 DNA: TGTGCCAGCAGCCCACTAGCGGGGGGGTACCAAGAGACCCAGTACTTC
CDR3 protein: CASSPLAGGYQETQYF
J gene: TRBJ2-5
V gene: TRBV7-2
clone size: .
D gene: TRBD2

CDR3 DNA: TGTGCCAGCTCACTGCGTAAATCAGGCTCGGGACTAGCGGGCCGAACCGGGGAGCTGTTTTTT
CDR3 protein: CASSLRKSGSGLAGRTGELFF
J gene: TRBJ2-2
V gene: TRBV18
clone size: .
D gene: TRBD2

CDR3 DNA: TGTGCCAGCAGGCCATCAGGGCGGGAGAATCAGCCCCAGCATTTT
CDR3 protein: CASRPSGRENQPQHF
J gene: TRBJ1-5
V gene: TRBV27
clone size: .
D gene: .

CDR3 DNA: TGTGCCAGCTCATCCGGTCCCAAAAACATTCAGTACTTC
CDR3 protein: CASSSGPKNIQYF
J gene: TRBJ2-4
V gene: TRBV18
clone size: .
D gene: .

CDR3 DNA: TGTGCCAGCAGCCAAGCGACTAGCGGGGCCTACGAGCAGTACTTC
CDR3 protein: CASSQATSGAYEQYF
J gene: TRBJ2-7
V gene: TRBV4-2
clone size: .
D gene: TRBD2

CDR3 DNA: TGCAGTAAGGACAGGGGCCCAGAAGCTTTCTTT
CDR3 protein: CSKDRGPEAFF
J gene: TRBJ1-1
V gene: TRBV20-1
clone size: .
D gene: TRBD1

CDR3 DNA: TGTGCCAGCTCTCAACAGGGGAACACTGAAGCTTTCTTT
CDR3 protein: CASSQQGNTEAFF
J gene: TRBJ1-1
V gene: TRBV18
clone size: few
D gene: .

CDR3 DNA: TGTGCCAGCTCACCCGGACTAGCGGGGCGCGATGAGCAGTTCTTC
CDR3 protein: CASSPGLAGRDEQFF
J gene: TRBJ2-1
V gene: TRBV18
clone size: once
D gene: TRBD2